This TCR beta chain came from a study of TIL therapy for anti-PD-1-resistant metastatic lung cancer. At the level of the study: Tumors carried a median about 1.4 non-synonymous mutations per megabase.

The libraries were made with immunoSEQ v3. The assay was immunoSEQ multiplex PCR, and TCRdb's table has in-frame clones only and misses some. The sample records some 43,000 clones, 79% being singletons. The sample's time point: pre-treatment sample, taken before nivolumab and TIL therapy. The TCR sequence derives from a man aged 70 or older with non-small cell lung cancer. The input for sequencing was blood, taken at baseline.

Here the CDR3 reads CASSLGQNEKLFF. CDR3 nucleotides: TGTGCCAGCTCATTAGGACAGAATGAAAAACTGTTTTTT. This rearrangement joins TRBV18 to TRBJ1-4; maybe TRBD1 (6 bases). CDR1 is KGHSH, CDR2 LQKENI, per germline. The CDR3 has 13 residues. The V and J ends lost 5 bases and 5 bases respectively, with 9 bases between them.